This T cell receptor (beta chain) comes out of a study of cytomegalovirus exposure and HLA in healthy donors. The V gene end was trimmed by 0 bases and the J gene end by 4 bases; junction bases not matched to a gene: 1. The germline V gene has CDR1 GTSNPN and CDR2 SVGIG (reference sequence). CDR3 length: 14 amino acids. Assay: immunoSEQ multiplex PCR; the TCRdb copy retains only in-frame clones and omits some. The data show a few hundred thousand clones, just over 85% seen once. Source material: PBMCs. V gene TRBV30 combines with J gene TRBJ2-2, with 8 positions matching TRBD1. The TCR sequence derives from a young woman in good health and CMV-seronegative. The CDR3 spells CAWSVQGGTGELFF. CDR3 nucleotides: TGTGCCTGGAGTGTACAGGGGGGCACCGGGGAGCTGTTTTTT.